What follows describes a single T cell receptor beta chain. The antigen is undetermined. The data originate from a study of T cell repertoires in cytomegalovirus infection. Germline V gives CDR1 LNHDA, CDR2 SQIVND (reference sequence). This CDR3 has 14 amino acids. Trimming took 7 bases from V and 5 from J, leaving 12 bases between them. TCRdb itself ran the reads through MiXCR, one entry per CDR3 protein. The sample has some 940,000 distinct CDR3 sequences, about a third seen once. Broader study findings: Dominating the ex vivo response were HLA-C-restricted CMV-specific TCR beta clonotypes.

The receptor comes from a human donor in good health (CMV status not recorded). Some clones in this sample may be carry-over from other donors' samples. The chain recombines TRBV19 with TRBJ1-6; D gene uncertain. The sample consisted of cultured CD8+ T cells from PBMCs, taken from culture after CMV antigen stimulation. As DNA, the CDR3 is TGTGCCAGTAATCGAGGGCCAAATAATTCACCCCTCCACTTT. It translates to CASNRGPNNSPLHF.